This T cell receptor beta chain comes out of a study of monozygotic twins with inflammatory bowel disease. Study-wide results and limits: Variability may have been added to patient repertoires by differing immunosuppressive treatments. IBD patients displayed reduced TCRbeta diversity (inverse Simpson) when set against healthy co-twins.

Notes on this clonotype: Its antigen remains unidentified.

Incorporation of UMIs carrying a 6-nucleotide sample barcode was performed by template switching. After re-calling the 5' RACE reads, TCRdb lists one entry per CDR3 protein, DNA absent. Its listing shows 93,000 or so distinct CDR3 sequences. The CDR3 consists of 13 residues. In germline, CDR1 is SGDLS, CDR2 YYNGEE. This TCR was sampled from a human donor with ulcerative colitis or Crohn's disease, or a healthy co-twin of an affected twin (not recorded which). Sample: blood. The rearrangement joins TRBV9 to TRBJ2-7; the TCRdb D gene call, TRBD2, has no DNA to confirm it. CDR3 in amino acids: CASSIEGRGEQYF.